This T cell receptor beta chain is from a study of sequential checkpoint blockade in melanoma (dated by TCRdb to the late 2010s). Notes on the research overall: Patients were assigned by 1:1 randomization to either first-line nivolumab followed by ipilimumab (arm A) or ipilimumab followed by nivolumab (arm B). Maintenance nivolumab came after both trial sequences. DNA from 90 or so pretreatment melanoma tumor samples was subjected to TCRbeta immunosequencing. For 20 to 25 patients, matched tumor biopsies were obtained before treatment and at week 13, following single-agent nivolumab (arm A) or ipilimumab (arm B). In about 80% of the matched pre- and post-treatment tumor biopsy pairs, both biopsies came from the same lesion.

Of note for this clone: It has no known antigen specificity. No much larger clonotype is one base removed from it; base qualities were not supplied.

Overall study outcomes, separate from this receptor: The model for predicting response that combines TCR metrics with mutation burden needs to be validated in larger, independent patient cohorts. PD-L1 staining and CD8+ T-cell counts correlated with tumor T-cell fraction and clonality, whereas mutational load did not. In the nivolumab-first arm (arm A), an association was found between pretreatment tumor TIL clonality and response (P = .04). Clinical benefit was about 30 times more likely to be achieved by patients whose tumor T-cell fraction and clonality increased by week 13. Small sample sizes and reduced statistical power limited the analyses of tumor T-cell fraction within each arm.

The treatment or condition label, as the study defines it: randomized to nivolumab then ipilimumab (arm A) or the reverse (arm B). None of the patients in the trial had previously been given DNA-damaging chemotherapy. CheckMate 064, a randomized, open-label phase II trial of sequential checkpoint blockade, was the source of the samples, all of which came from patients with melanoma. Tumor TCR sequencing used genomic DNA from formalin-fixed paraffin-embedded (FFPE) tissue samples. V is cut by 5 bases and J by 4 bases, and the space between the germline ends is 16 bases. Per the germline V gene (reference sequence), LNHDA is the CDR1 and SQIVND is the CDR2. The cysteine opens and the phenylalanine closes a CDR3 of 15 amino acids. Only the CDR3 portion is preserved as DNA: 45 bases, with reading frame beginning at the first base. The immunoSEQ Assay was used to immunosequence TCRbeta CDR3 regions from genomic DNA. Before high-throughput sequencing, genomic DNA was amplified using bias-controlled multiplex PCR. As for the original processing: To quantify the absolute abundance of each unique TCRbeta CDR3 region, the sequences were collapsed and filtered. Clonality, defined as 1 minus Pielou's evenness, was calculated using productive rearrangements only. To compute tumor T-cell fraction, TCRbeta template counts were normalized to usable DNA, with usable DNA estimated from several housekeeping genes. Clones with significantly greater frequencies in on-treatment versus baseline samples were identified using a previously published method. TCRdb provides this immuneACCESS table in a form limited to in-frame rearrangements. Some clones are lacking; in checked studies, under half of them reflect an unresolved V gene, and why the rest are absent is not known. D and trimming come from the DNA, and the V and J calls and clone size come from that table. Within this sample are 10,000 to 15,000 clones, with 21% of them counted one time only. Jointly, the top ten make up over 5% of the sample.

The source is a human donor with melanoma. Recombination linked TRBV19 to TRBJ2-3; the D gene is perhaps TRBD1 or TRBD2, each of them matching over 7 bases. The sequencing here drew on tumor tissue (inferred from file names), taken from a patient given nivolumab and ipilimumab in sequence. The DNA reads as follows: TGTGCCAGTAGTTCCCCTGGGAGGGGGCCAGATACGCAGTATTTT. Protein translation: CASSSPGRGPDTQYF. The CDR3 plus the reference TRBV19 and TRBJ2-3 genes for the other parts give the full variable domain: DGGITQSPKYLFRKEGQNVTLSCEQNLNHDAMYWYRQDPGQGLRLIYYSQIVNDFQKGDIAEGYSVSREKKESFPLTVTSAQKNPTAFYLCASSSPGRGPDTQYFGPGTRLTVL.